Listed here is a single T cell receptor (beta chain). Its antigen is unknown. Overall study results and limits: Tumor Treg TCRs overlapped most with tumor naive CD4+ cells.

Constant-region reverse primers amplified full-length variable regions, followed by semi-nested Nested Universal Primer A PCR. TCRdb reprocessed the 5' RACE reads via MiXCR and lists one record per CDR3 protein. The sample contains about 23,000 distinct CDR3 sequences, around 30% of which appear only once. Germline CDR1 and CDR2: MNHEY and SVGAGI. This CDR3 has 15 amino acids. Trimming pared 1 base from V and 0 bases from J, leaving 7 bases between. Naive CD4+ cells had CD25+ Tregs removed. The J gene is TRBJ2-1, the V gene TRBV6-5; D possibly corresponds to TRBD2 (6 bases). The sequencing sample was made of tumor-infiltrating naive CD4+ T cells sorted from the breast tumor. Regarding subset: naive CD4+ T cells, CD4+CD45RA+CD25-. This clonotype was obtained from a female donor with breast cancer. The CDR3 loop is CASSYFGGSYNEQFF. The CDR3 DNA is TGTGCCAGCAGTTACTTCGGGGGCTCCTACAATGAGCAGTTCTTC.